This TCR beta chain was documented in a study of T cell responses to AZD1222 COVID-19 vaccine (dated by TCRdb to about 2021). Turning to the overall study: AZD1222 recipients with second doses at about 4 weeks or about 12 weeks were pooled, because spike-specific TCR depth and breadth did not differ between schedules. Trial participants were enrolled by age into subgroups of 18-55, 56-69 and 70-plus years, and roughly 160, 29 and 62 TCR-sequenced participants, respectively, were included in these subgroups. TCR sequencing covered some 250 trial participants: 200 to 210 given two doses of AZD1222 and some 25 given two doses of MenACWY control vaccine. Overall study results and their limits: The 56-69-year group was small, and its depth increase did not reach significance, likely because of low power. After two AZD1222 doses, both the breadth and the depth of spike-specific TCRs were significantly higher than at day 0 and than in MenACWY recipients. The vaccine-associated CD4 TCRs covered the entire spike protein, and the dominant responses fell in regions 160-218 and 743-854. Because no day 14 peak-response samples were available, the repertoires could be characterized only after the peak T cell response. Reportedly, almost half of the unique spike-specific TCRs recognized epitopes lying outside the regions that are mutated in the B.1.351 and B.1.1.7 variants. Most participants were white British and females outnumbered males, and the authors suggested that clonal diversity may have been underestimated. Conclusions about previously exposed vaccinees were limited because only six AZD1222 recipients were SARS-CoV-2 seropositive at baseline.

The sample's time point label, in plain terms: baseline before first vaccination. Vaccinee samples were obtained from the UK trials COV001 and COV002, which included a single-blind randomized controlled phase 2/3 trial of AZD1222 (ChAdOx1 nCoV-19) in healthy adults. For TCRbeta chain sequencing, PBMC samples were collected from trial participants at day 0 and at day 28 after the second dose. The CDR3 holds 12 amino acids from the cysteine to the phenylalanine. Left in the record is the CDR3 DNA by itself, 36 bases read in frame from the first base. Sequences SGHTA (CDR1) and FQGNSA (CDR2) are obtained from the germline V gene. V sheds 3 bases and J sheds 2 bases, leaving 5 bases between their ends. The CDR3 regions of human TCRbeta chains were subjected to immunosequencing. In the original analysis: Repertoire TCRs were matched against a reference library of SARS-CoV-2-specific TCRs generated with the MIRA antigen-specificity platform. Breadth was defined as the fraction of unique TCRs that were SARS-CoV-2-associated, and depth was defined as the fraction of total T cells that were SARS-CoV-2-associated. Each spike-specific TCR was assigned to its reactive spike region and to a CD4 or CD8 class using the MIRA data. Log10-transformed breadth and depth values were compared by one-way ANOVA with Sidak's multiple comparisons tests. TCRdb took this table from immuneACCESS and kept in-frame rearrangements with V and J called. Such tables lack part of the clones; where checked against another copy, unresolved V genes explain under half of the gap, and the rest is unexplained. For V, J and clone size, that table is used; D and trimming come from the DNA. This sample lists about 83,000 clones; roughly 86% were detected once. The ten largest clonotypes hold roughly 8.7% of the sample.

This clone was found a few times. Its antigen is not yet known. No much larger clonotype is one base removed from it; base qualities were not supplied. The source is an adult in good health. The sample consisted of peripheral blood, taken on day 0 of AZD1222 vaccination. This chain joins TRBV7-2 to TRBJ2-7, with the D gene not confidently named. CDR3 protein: CASSFLTYEQYF. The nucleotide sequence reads TGTGCCAGCAGCTTCCTTACCTACGAGCAGTACTTC.